This is a list of T cell receptor beta chains from one sample in a study of vaccination and CD4 T cells after COVID-19. One entry per CDR3 protein, called by TCRdb with MiXCR from the PCR reads. The repertoire holds some 16,000 distinct CDR3 sequences, with roughly four fifths as singletons. Antigen specificity for these receptors is unknown. Sequenced material: CD4+ T cells from blood, cultured in vitro, taken after SARS-CoV-2 vaccination. The receptors originated from a human donor who received a COVID-19 vaccine. Both conserved end residues are part of each CDR3. Fields, in order: V gene, CDR3 length, D gene, J gene, clone size, CDR3 protein, CDR3 DNA. A D gene is named only where the DNA matches it firmly. A clone size is listed for some rows: how often the clone was seen (once, few, many), or a class if it is expanded.

>TRBV6-5|14|.|TRBJ2-1|.
CASSYRLHTGGEFF
TGTGCCAGCAGTTATCGCTTACATACAGGAGGCGAGTTCTTC
>TRBV24-1|13|TRBD1|TRBJ1-2|.
CATQGAGYYGYTF
TGTGCCACCCAGGGGGCGGGATACTATGGCTACACCTTC
>TRBV28|14|TRBD1|TRBJ1-5|.
CASRFRGPGQPQHF
TGTGCCAGCAGGTTCAGGGGGCCGGGCCAGCCCCAGCATTTT
>TRBV24-1|17|.|TRBJ2-3|.
CATSRHPGRSSTDTQYF
TGTGCCACCAGCCGACACCCTGGGAGATCTAGCACAGATACGCAGTATTTT
>TRBV6-1|16|TRBD2|TRBJ2-5|.
CASSEAAGGKDETQYF
TGTGCCAGCAGTGAAGCGGCGGGGGGAAAAGATGAGACCCAGTACTTC
>TRBV6-5|14|.|TRBJ1-2|few
CASSYGGPNYGYTF
TGTGCCAGCAGTTACGGGGGGCCAAACTATGGCTACACCTTC
>TRBV20-1|13|.|TRBJ1-2|.
CSARDQGSYGYTF
TGCAGTGCTAGAGATCAAGGAAGCTATGGCTACACCTTC
>TRBV12-3/TRBV12-4|18|TRBD1|TRBJ1-6|medium-sized
CASSRTGAGSSYNSPLHF
TGTGCCAGCAGTCGGACAGGGGCTGGCAGCTCCTATAATTCACCCCTCCACTTT
>TRBV30|15|TRBD1|TRBJ1-2|.
CAWSVGEGGASGYTF
TGTGCCTGGAGTGTAGGTGAAGGGGGCGCTTCTGGCTACACCTTC
>TRBV6-5|13|.|TRBJ1-6|.
CASSYSIASGLHF
TGTGCCAGCAGTTACTCGATCGCCAGTGGTCTCCACTTT
>TRBV27|16|TRBD2|TRBJ2-3|.
CASRRGGGLSTDTQYF
TGTGCCAGCAGGCGGGGGGGAGGATTGAGCACAGATACGCAGTATTTT
>TRBV7-8|14|.|TRBJ2-7|.
CASSSARIFYEQYF
TGTGCCAGCAGCTCGGCAAGAATTTTTTACGAGCAGTACTTC
>TRBV10-3|14|TRBD1|TRBJ1-1|.
CAISRDRPNTEAFF
TGTGCCATCAGTCGGGACAGGCCGAACACTGAAGCTTTCTTT
>TRBV20-1|15|TRBD1|TRBJ2-7|.
CSAASGTEDTYEQYF
TGCAGTGCTGCCTCCGGGACAGAAGACACCTACGAGCAGTACTTC
>TRBV20-1|13|.|TRBJ1-2|once
CSARAQQGVGYTF
TGCAGTGCAAGGGCCCAACAGGGTGTGGGCTACACCTTC
>TRBV7-2|13|TRBD1|TRBJ1-2|.
CASSIDRGGGYTF
TGTGCCAGCAGCATAGACAGGGGTGGAGGCTACACCTTC
>TRBV10-3|15|TRBD1|TRBJ2-1|few
CAIRGQGESYNEQFF
TGTGCCATCAGAGGGCAGGGGGAGTCCTACAATGAGCAGTTCTTC
>TRBV7-2|13|.|TRBJ1-2|.
CASSFGSNYGYTF
TGTGCCAGCAGCTTCGGCAGCAACTATGGCTACACCTTC
>TRBV5-4|18|TRBD2|TRBJ2-5|.
CASSSTPRGGTIQETQYF
TGTGCCAGCAGCTCCACCCCTCGGGGGGGGACTATCCAAGAGACCCAGTACTTC
>TRBV30|14|.|TRBJ1-2|.
CAWSRTVLNYGYTF
TGTGCCTGGAGTCGGACCGTTCTTAACTATGGCTACACCTTC
>TRBV7-9|14|.|TRBJ2-7|.
CASSLLSGSYEQYF
TGTGCCAGCAGCTTACTCTCAGGATCCTACGAGCAGTACTTC
>TRBV6-1|15|TRBD1|TRBJ2-7|few
CASNTGTGGTYEQYF
TGTGCCAGCAACACAGGGACAGGGGGGACCTACGAGCAGTACTTC
>TRBV21-1|16|.|TRBJ2-3|.
CASSLPGGLPTDTQYF
TGTGCCAGCAGCCTACCTGGGGGACTTCCCACAGATACGCAGTATTTT
>TRBV6-1|17|TRBD1|TRBJ2-5|few
CASRSGTGGFAKETQYF
TGTGCCAGCAGATCCGGGACAGGGGGATTTGCCAAAGAGACCCAGTACTTC
>TRBV5-1|13|TRBD2|TRBJ2-5|.
CASSVRGTETQYF
TGCGCCAGCAGTGTGCGGGGGACGGAGACCCAGTACTTC
>TRBV2|13|TRBD1|TRBJ2-5|.
CASREDRGETQYF
TGTGCCAGCCGGGAGGACAGGGGGGAGACCCAGTACTTC
>TRBV5-1|16|TRBD2|TRBJ2-3|.
CASSALAGGVPDTQYF
TGCGCCAGCAGCGCCCTAGCGGGGGGGGTTCCAGATACGCAGTATTTT
>TRBV7-9|15|.|TRBJ2-5|.
CASLKFPPLKETQYF
TGTGCCAGCTTGAAATTCCCACCTCTCAAAGAGACCCAGTACTTC
>TRBV30|14|TRBD2|TRBJ2-3|few
CASSSGGWADTQYF
TGTGCCTCCTCTAGCGGGGGGTGGGCAGATACGCAGTATTTT
>TRBV10-3|12|.|TRBJ2-2|.
CAISDVSGELFF
TGTGCCATCAGTGACGTTTCCGGGGAGCTGTTTTTT
>TRBV27|15|TRBD2|TRBJ2-1|.
CASTLTGGAYNEQFF
TGTGCCAGCACGCTGACCGGGGGGGCCTACAATGAGCAGTTCTTC
>TRBV2|15|.|TRBJ2-5|.
CASSQDRPIQETQYF
TGTGCCAGCAGCCAGGACCGCCCGATCCAAGAGACCCAGTACTTC
>TRBV10-3|13|.|TRBJ1-2|.
CAISEPETGGYTF
TGTGCCATCAGTGAGCCGGAGACAGGTGGCTACACCTTC
>TRBV20-1|16|TRBD2|TRBJ2-5|.
CSAEESLAGDLETQYF
TGCAGTGCCGAAGAGAGCCTAGCGGGAGATCTCGAGACCCAGTACTTC
>TRBV24-1|16|TRBD1|TRBJ2-2|.
CATSDKPGQVTGELFF
TGTGCCACCAGTGATAAACCGGGACAGGTCACCGGGGAGCTGTTTTTT
>TRBV6-4|12|.|TRBJ1-1|.
CASSLPPPEAFF
TGTGCCAGCTCCCTCCCCCCACCTGAAGCTTTCTTT
>TRBV14|14|.|TRBJ1-2|once
CASSQDSFNYGYTF
TGTGCCAGCAGCCAAGATTCGTTTAACTATGGCTACACCTTC
>TRBV19|14|.|TRBJ1-5|.
CASSRLVGNQPQHF
TGTGCCAGTAGTAGATTGGTGGGCAATCAGCCCCAGCATTTT
>TRBV7-2|14|.|TRBJ2-3|few
CASSLGQVEDTQYF
TGTGCCAGCAGCTTAGGACAGGTCGAAGATACGCAGTATTTT
>TRBV19|17|TRBD2|TRBJ2-2|.
CASSSPGTSGGTGELFF
TGTGCCAGTAGTTCCCCGGGGACTAGCGGGGGGACCGGGGAGCTGTTTTTT
>TRBV7-8|14|.|TRBJ1-2|.
CASSHIVRGYGYTF
TGTGCCAGCAGCCATATCGTCAGGGGCTATGGCTACACCTTC
>TRBV19|16|TRBD2|TRBJ2-3|.
CASTPDTGGALDTQYF
TGTGCCAGTACCCCTGACACCGGGGGGGCCTTAGATACGCAGTATTTT
>TRBV6-1|16|.|TRBJ1-5|.
CASIQPADYSNQPQHF
TGTGCCAGCATACAGCCCGCAGATTATAGCAATCAGCCCCAGCATTTT
>TRBV12-3/TRBV12-4|16|TRBD1|TRBJ2-3|.
CASSFAPGQGTDTQYF
TGTGCCAGCAGTTTCGCCCCGGGACAGGGCACAGATACGCAGTATTTT
>TRBV29-1|15|.|TRBJ1-1|.
CSVEDRGPLDTEAFF
TGCAGCGTTGAAGATAGGGGACCGCTGGACACTGAAGCTTTCTTT